This T cell receptor (beta chain) was sequenced in a study of T cells in Graves' hyperthyroidism and ophthalmopathy. Turning to this clonotype: The antigen remains unidentified.

The study's findings and limits: Model output signaled ophthalmopathy a median approximately six months ahead of onset. Researchers report that a 13 V-J model separated ophthalmopathy from stable hyperthyroidism.

Aged 18 to 65, the patients had hyperthyroidism that was newly diagnosed and had lasted under 2 months. Each 10 ml fresh peripheral blood draw supplied the PBMCs. Per germline, CDR1 MNHEY and CDR2 SVGAGI. J lost 3 bases, V lost 2 bases, and 14 bases had no gene match. The length of the CDR3 is 18 residues. Authors of the study amplified TCR beta CDR3 regions from RNA transcripts. Using the HTBI primer set, a first-round RT-PCR was run on the TCR CDR3. TCRdb fed the multiplex PCR reads into MiXCR, producing one record per CDR3 protein. The repertoire includes 300,000 to 450,000 distinct CDR3 sequences, more than 20% of them detected once, and roughly 70% sits in the top ten.

The J gene is TRBJ2-7, the V gene TRBV6-5, with 9 bases that match TRBD1. Input material: blood. This TCR was recovered from a middle-aged man with Graves' hyperthyroidism. CDR3 DNA: TGTGCCAGCAGTTACGTCCCCCCGGGACAGGGTGGAAGCTACGAGCAGTACTTC. It specifies CASSYVPPGQGGSYEQYF.